These 21 T cell receptor beta chains originate from one sample sequenced in a study of cytomegalovirus exposure and HLA in healthy donors. The PCR employed 60 Vbeta primers together with 13 Jbeta primers. Produced via immunoSEQ multiplex PCR; TCRdb's table is partial and in-frame only. The sample comprises some 130,000 clones, 75% to 80% of which are singletons, and over 0.9% rests with the top ten. The sample comprised PBMCs. These TCRs come from a woman aged 55-69 years in good health and CMV-seronegative.

This CDR3 reads CASSPRGQGSREQYF. The CDR3 DNA is TGTGCCAGCAGCCCGCGGGGGCAGGGGTCTCGGGAGCAGTACTTC. This chain links TRBV7-6 with TRBJ2-5, with D possibly TRBD2 on 7 matching bases. The CDR3 runs 15 residues. Germline V gene lookup returns CDR1 SGHVS and CDR2 FNYEAQ. V lost 5 bases, J lost 11 bases, and 24 bases lay in between.

This chain connects TRBV7-6 to TRBJ1-5; 7 nucleotides agree with TRBD1. From germline, CDR1 is SGHVS and CDR2 FNYEAQ. The ends lost 5 bases at V and 7 bases at J; junction bases unmatched: 11. The CDR3 has 15 amino acids. The CDR3 DNA reads TGTGCCAGCAGCCCGGGGGCAGGGGGGTCGCAGCCCCAGCATTTT. Translation: CASSPGAGGSQPQHF. The full variable domain, rest sourced from reference TRBV7-6 and TRBJ1-5, is GAGVSQSPRYKVTKRGQDVALRCDPISGHVSLYWYRQALGQGPEFLTYFNYEAQQDKSGLPNDRFSAERPEGSISTLTIQRTEQRDSAMYRCASSPGAGGSQPQHFGDGTRLSIL.

V gene TRBV5-1 combines with J gene TRBJ1-1; D gene uncertain. The CDR3 totals 14 residues. Trimming pared 0 bases from V and 0 bases from J, leaving 6 bases between. Germline V CDR1 and CDR2: SGHRS, YFSETQ. This chain's CDR3 is CASSLASVNTEAFF. In nucleotides, the CDR3 is TGCGCCAGCAGCTTGGCATCGGTGAACACTGAAGCTTTCTTT.

This chain uses TRBV11-2 with TRBJ2-7; a weak D match, TRBD2 (5 bases). CDR1 SGHAT and CDR2 FQNNGV come from the germline V gene. The CDR3 sequence is 15 residues long. V was trimmed by 5 bases and J by 0 bases, leaving 14 bases between them. Here the CDR3 reads CASSRGPGSSYEQYF. The CDR3 bases are TGTGCCAGCAGCCGAGGCCCGGGAAGCTCCTACGAGCAGTACTTC.

This chain connects TRBV5-1 to TRBJ1-2; TRBD1 agrees at 9 bases. Germline V CDR1 and CDR2: SGHRS, YFSETQ. J lost 8 bases, V lost 0 bases, and 5 bases had no gene match. CDR3 size: 14 residues. The CDR3 is CASSLEQGARGYTF. The DNA of the CDR3 is TGCGCCAGCAGCTTGGAACAGGGGGCAAGAGGCTACACCTTC.

The J gene is TRBJ1-2, the V gene TRBV29-1; 9 bases agree with TRBD1. With V trimmed by 6 bases and J by 4 bases, 6 bases remained unmatched. This CDR3 spans 13 amino acids. Germline CDR1 SQVTM, CDR2 ANQGSEA. CDR3 amino acids: CSVRTGASYGYTF. The CDR3, as DNA: TGCAGCGTCCGGACAGGGGCCAGCTATGGCTACACCTTC.

The chain combines TRBV19 with TRBJ2-2; TRBD1 agrees at 9 bases. This CDR3 is built from 15 residues. The germline CDR1 and CDR2 sequences are LNHDA and SQIVND (reference sequence). Losses at the gene ends were 6 bases for V and 7 bases for J; bases not matched to a gene: 9. CDR3 loop: CASSWGTGLIGELFF. CDR3 nucleotide sequence: TGTGCCAGTAGCTGGGGGACAGGGCTCATCGGGGAGCTGTTTTTT. The entire variable domain, with the rest obtained from reference TRBV19 and TRBJ2-2, is as follows: DGGITQSPKYLFRKEGQNVTLSCEQNLNHDAMYWYRQDPGQGLRLIYYSQIVNDFQKGDIAEGYSVSREKKESFPLTVTSAQKNPTAFYLCASSWGTGLIGELFFGEGSRLTVL.

The rearrangement links TRBV27 to TRBJ2-2; 8 bases align to TRBD2. CDR1 and CDR2 (germline): MNHEY, SMNVEV (reference sequence). The CDR3 loop spans 14 amino acids. Trimming removed 6 bases from V and 7 bases from J; junction bases left unmatched: 7. For the CDR3, the DNA is TGTGCCAGCAGACTAGCGGTGACCGGCGGGGAGCTGTTTTTT. Encoded protein: CASRLAVTGGELFF.

To note about this clone: One junction end does not reproduce the germline sequence, and a read error may be involved. Other DNA sequences within the sample encode an identical CDR3. The rearrangement joins TRBV28 to TRBJ1-2; 10 nucleotides match TRBD1. The CDR3 has 18 amino acids. CDR1 is MDHEN, CDR2 SYDVKM, per germline. DNA for the CDR3: TGCGCCAGCAGTTTCGGGGACAGGGGTTTCGGAGCTAACTATGGCTACACCTTC. This encodes CASSFGDRGFGANYGYTF.

The chain employs TRBV15 and TRBJ2-2; 9 bases map to TRBD1. With V trimmed by 3 bases and J by 2 bases, 10 bases remained unmatched. The CDR3 loop spans 18 amino acids. Germline V gene sequence: CDR1 LNHNV, CDR2 YYDKDF (reference sequence). In DNA, the CDR3 is TGTGCCACCAGCAGGGAGTACGGGACAGGGTATAACACCGGGGAGCTGTTTTTT. It translates to CATSREYGTGYNTGELFF.

This sequence joins TRBV11-1 and TRBJ2-1; maybe TRBD1 (6 bases). Trimming took 2 bases from V and 10 from J, leaving 15 bases between them. Per germline, CDR1 SGHAT and CDR2 FQDESV (reference sequence). The CDR3 contains 14 residues. The CDR3 coding sequence is TGTGCCAGCAGCTTATGGGGGCAGGCCCGGGAGCAGTTCTTC. Amino acids: CASSLWGQAREQFF. Drawing the rest from reference TRBV11-1 and TRBJ2-1, the complete variable domain is EAEVAQSPRYKITEKSQAVAFWCDPISGHATLYWYRQILGQGPELLVQFQDESVVDDSQLPKDRFSAERLKGVDSTLKIQPAELGDSAMYLCASSLWGQAREQFFGPGTRLTVL.

This chain connects TRBV7-8 to TRBJ2-5, with D possibly being TRBD1 (6 bases). The CDR3 runs to 17 residues. Trimming removed 3 bases from V and 4 bases from J, with 21 bases in between. CDR1 and CDR2 from the germline V gene are SGHVS and FQNEAQ. The CDR3, as DNA: TGTGCCAGCAGCTTTAGTCGCAGGGGTGGAGTCCGAGAGACCCAGTACTTC. This codes for CASSFSRRGGVRETQYF.

The chain carries TRBV28 and TRBJ2-7, with 7 bases fitting TRBD2. The J segment lost 2 bases and the V segment lost 10 bases, leaving 5 bases of the junction unmatched. The CDR3 is made up of 12 amino acids. The V gene's germline CDR1 is MDHEN and CDR2 SYDVKM. This CDR3 reads CATLAATYEQYF. DNA for the CDR3: TGTGCCACTCTAGCGGCGACCTACGAGCAGTACTTC.

The genes are TRBV11-2 and TRBJ1-1; D uncertain. CDR3 length equals 11 residues. CDR1 and CDR2 (germline): SGHAT, FQNNGV. V lost 0 bases, J lost 10 bases, and 6 bases lay in between. The CDR3 region has the DNA TGTGCCAGCAGCTTAGATTTCAGAGCTTTCTTT. This gives the protein CASSLDFRAFF.

This clone was seen more than once but under ten times. CDR3 protein: CAISDRPGGTRSYNEQFF. The CDR3 DNA reads TGTGCCATCAGTGATCGACCGGGGGGGACTCGGTCCTACAATGAGCAGTTCTTC. The rearrangement joins TRBV10-3 to TRBJ2-1; 8 bases are shared with TRBD2. The J segment lost 1 base and the V segment lost 3 bases, leaving 11 bases of the junction unmatched. This CDR3 region has 18 residues. CDR1 is ENHRY and CDR2 is SYGVKD in the germline V gene.

The rearrangement uses TRBV5-1 and TRBJ2-1; D gene ambiguous. CDR3 size: 16 residues. Germline CDR1 is SGHRS and CDR2 is YFSETQ. Trimming removed 0 bases at V and 0 bases at J, with 10 bases between. The CDR3: CASSLGVERSYNEQFF. CDR3 sequence (DNA): TGCGCCAGCAGCTTGGGGGTAGAGCGCTCCTACAATGAGCAGTTCTTC. Using reference TRBV5-1 and TRBJ2-1 for the parts outside the CDR3, the full variable domain is KAGVTQTPRYLIKTRGQQVTLSCSPISGHRSVSWYQQTPGQGLQFLFEYFSETQRNKGNFPGRFSGRQFSNSRSEMNVSTLELGDSALYLCASSLGVERSYNEQFFGPGTRLTVL.

V usage is TRBV29-1 and J usage is TRBJ2-3, with 9 bases matching TRBD2. Losses at the gene ends were 2 bases for V and 1 base for J; bases not matched to a gene: 1. Germline lookup yields CDR1 SQVTM and CDR2 ANQGSEA. The CDR3 totals 14 residues. Here the CDR3 reads CSVERTSGTDTQYF. CDR3 bases: TGCAGCGTTGAAAGGACTAGCGGCACAGATACGCAGTATTTT.

V gene TRBV5-1 combines with J gene TRBJ1-4; unclear D gene. Trimming took 4 bases from V and 5 from J, leaving 12 bases between them. CDR3 length: 14 amino acids. Germline assignment: CDR1 SGHRS and CDR2 YFSETQ. CDR3 loop: CASSNRSRNEKLFF. The CDR3 DNA sequence: TGCGCCAGCAGCAACCGGTCGAGGAATGAAAAACTGTTTTTT.

This chain links TRBV10-3 with TRBJ1-1, with D unresolved. V lost 4 bases to trimming and J lost 8 bases, with 11 bases between them. There are 12 residues in the CDR3. Germline V lookup: CDR1 ENHRY, CDR2 SYGVKD. CDR3 in amino acids: CAISGELSEAFF. CDR3 coding DNA: TGTGCCATCAGTGGGGAGCTCTCAGAAGCTTTCTTT.

The chain couples TRBV6-1 to TRBJ2-3, with 8 positions matching TRBD2. This CDR3 is 15 amino acids long. Germline loops: CDR1 MNHNS, CDR2 SASEGT. The junction had 7 bases not matched to a gene; V was cut back by 8 bases and J by 0 bases. The CDR3 sequence is CASSNSGASTDTQYF. CDR3 bases: TGTGCCAGCTCGAATAGCGGGGCTAGCACAGATACGCAGTATTTT.

The V gene is TRBV11-3, the J gene TRBJ2-3; possible D gene TRBD2, 5 bases. The CDR3 totals 15 residues. Germline V gives CDR1 SGHNT, CDR2 YENEEA. V dropped 4 bases and J dropped 6 bases, with 17 bases sitting between them. The CDR3, as DNA: TGTGCCAGCAGCTCACCCGCCGGGATTTCTGATACGCAGTATTTT. This encodes CASSSPAGISDTQYF.